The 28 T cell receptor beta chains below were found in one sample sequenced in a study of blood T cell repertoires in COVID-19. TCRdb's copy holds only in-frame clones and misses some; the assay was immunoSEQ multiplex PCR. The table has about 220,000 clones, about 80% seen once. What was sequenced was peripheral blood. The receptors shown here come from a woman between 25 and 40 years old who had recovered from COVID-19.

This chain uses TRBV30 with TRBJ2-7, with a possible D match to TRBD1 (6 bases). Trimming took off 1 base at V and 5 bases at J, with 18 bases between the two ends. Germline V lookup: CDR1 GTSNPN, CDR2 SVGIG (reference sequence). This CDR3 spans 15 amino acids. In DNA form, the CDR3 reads TGTGCCTGGAGTGAGGGTAATGGGGCAGGGGACGAGCAGTACTTC. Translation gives CAWSEGNGAGDEQYF.

The CDR3: CASSSQGTDEKLFF. CDR3 coding DNA: TGTGCCAGCAGCTCACAGGGGACCGACGAAAAACTGTTTTTT. This chain uses TRBV11-2 with TRBJ1-4; 7 bases are a match to TRBD1. CDR3 size: 14 residues. CDR1 and CDR2 (germline): SGHAT, FQNNGV. V shed 4 bases and J 8 bases; nucleotides not matched to a gene: 7.

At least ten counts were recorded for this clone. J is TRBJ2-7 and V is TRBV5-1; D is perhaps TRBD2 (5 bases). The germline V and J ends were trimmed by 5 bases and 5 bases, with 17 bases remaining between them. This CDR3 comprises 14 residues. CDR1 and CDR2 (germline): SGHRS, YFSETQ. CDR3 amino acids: CASRSRAQMDEQYF. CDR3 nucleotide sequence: TGCGCCAGCAGGTCGCGGGCCCAAATGGACGAGCAGTACTTC.

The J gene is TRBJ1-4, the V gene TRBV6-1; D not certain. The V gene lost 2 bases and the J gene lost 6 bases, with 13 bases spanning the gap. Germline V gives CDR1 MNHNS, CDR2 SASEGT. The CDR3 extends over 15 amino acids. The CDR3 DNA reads TGTGCCAGCAGTGAACGGCCCGAGGAACATGAAAAACTGTTTTTT. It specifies CASSERPEEHEKLFF.

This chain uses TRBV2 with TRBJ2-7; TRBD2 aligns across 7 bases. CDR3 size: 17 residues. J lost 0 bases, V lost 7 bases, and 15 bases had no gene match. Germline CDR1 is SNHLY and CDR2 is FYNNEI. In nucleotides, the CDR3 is TGTGCCAGCACCTTAAGCGGGACCACCCTTAGCTCCTACGAGCAGTACTTC. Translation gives CASTLSGTTLSSYEQYF.

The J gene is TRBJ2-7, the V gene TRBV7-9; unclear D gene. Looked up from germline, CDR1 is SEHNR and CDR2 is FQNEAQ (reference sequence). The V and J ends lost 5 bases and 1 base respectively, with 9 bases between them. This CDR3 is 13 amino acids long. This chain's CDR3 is CASSQPGSYEQYF. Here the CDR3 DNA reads TGTGCCAGCAGCCAGCCGGGTTCCTACGAGCAGTACTTC.

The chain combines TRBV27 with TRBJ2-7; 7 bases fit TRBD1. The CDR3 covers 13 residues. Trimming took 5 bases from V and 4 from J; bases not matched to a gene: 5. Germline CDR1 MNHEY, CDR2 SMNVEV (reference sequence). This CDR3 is CASSPPDRYEQYF. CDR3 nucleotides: TGTGCCAGCAGTCCGCCGGACAGGTACGAGCAGTACTTC.

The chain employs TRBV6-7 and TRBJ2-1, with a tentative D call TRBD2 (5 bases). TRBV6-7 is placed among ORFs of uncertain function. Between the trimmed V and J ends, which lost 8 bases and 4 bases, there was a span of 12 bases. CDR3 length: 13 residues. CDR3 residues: CASPAAIYNEQFF. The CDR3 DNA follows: TGTGCCAGCCCAGCGGCAATTTACAATGAGCAGTTCTTC.

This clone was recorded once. The CDR3, as DNA: TGTGCCAGTAGAGACTTGGGGGGGCGAAATTCACCCCTCCACTTT. As protein: CASRDLGGRNSPLHF. The chain recombines TRBV19 with TRBJ1-6, with a tentative D call TRBD1 (6 bases). The CDR3 totals 15 residues. The germline CDR1 and CDR2 sequences are LNHDA and SQIVND (reference sequence). V was shortened by 6 bases and J by 7 bases, with 16 bases between the two germline ends.

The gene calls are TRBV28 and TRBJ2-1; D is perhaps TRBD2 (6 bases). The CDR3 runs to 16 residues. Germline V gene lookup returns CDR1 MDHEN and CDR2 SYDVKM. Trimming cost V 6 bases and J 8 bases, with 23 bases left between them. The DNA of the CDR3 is TGTGCCAGCAGCAACCCCGGTGGAGGGAGGCCCCATGAGCAGTTCTTC. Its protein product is CASSNPGGGRPHEQFF.

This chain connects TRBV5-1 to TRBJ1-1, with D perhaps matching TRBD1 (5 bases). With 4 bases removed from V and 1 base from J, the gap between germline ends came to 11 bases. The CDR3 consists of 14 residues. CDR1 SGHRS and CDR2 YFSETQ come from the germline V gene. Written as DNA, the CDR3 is TGCGCCAGCAGCCTATCAACAGGGAACACTGAAGCTTTCTTT. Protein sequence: CASSLSTGNTEAFF.

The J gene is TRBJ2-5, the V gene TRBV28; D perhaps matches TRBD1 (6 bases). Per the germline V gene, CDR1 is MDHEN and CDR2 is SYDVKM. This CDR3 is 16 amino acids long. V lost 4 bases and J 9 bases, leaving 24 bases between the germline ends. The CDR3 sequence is CASSSRGAARGVAQYF. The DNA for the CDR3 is TGTGCCAGCAGTTCCAGGGGTGCCGCCAGGGGCGTCGCCCAGTACTTC. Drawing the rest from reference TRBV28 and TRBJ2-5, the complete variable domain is DVKVTQSSRYLVKRTGEKVFLECVQDMDHENMFWYRQDPGLGLRLIYFSYDVKMKEKGDIPEGYSVSREKKERFSLILESASTNQTSMYLCASSSRGAARGVAQYFGPGTRLLVL.

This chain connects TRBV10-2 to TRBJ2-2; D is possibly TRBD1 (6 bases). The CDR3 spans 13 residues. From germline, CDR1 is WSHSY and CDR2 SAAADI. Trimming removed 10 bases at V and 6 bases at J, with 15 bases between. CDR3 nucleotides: TGCGCCACACGAGCAGGGGTGGCCGGGGAGCTGTTTTTT. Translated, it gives CATRAGVAGELFF.

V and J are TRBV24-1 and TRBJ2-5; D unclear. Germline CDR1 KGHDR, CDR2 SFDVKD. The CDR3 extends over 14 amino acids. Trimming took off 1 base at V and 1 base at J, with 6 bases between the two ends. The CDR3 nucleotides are TGTGCCACCAGTGATTTCTCGGTCCAAGAGACCCAGTACTTC. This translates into CATSDFSVQETQYF.

As DNA, the CDR3 is TGTGCCAGCAATTGGGACAGGGGATCGGAAGCTTTCTTT. This sequence encodes CASNWDRGSEAFF. V usage is TRBV6-5 and J usage is TRBJ1-1, with 10 bases fitting TRBD1. V gave up 7 bases and J gave up 8 bases; unmatched junction bases: 7. The CDR3 is made up of 13 amino acids. The germline CDR1 and CDR2 sequences are MNHEY and SVGAGI.

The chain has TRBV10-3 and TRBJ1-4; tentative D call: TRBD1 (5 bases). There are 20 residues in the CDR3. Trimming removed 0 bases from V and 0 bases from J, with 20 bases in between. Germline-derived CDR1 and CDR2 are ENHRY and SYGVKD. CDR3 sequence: CAISESPGSKPFATNEKLFF. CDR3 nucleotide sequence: TGTGCCATCAGTGAGTCGCCAGGGTCTAAGCCATTCGCAACTAATGAAAAACTGTTTTTT.

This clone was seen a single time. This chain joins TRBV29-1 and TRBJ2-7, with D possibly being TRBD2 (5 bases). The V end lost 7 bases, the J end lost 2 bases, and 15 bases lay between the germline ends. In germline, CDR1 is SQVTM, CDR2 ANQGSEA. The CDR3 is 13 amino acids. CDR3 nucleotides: TGCAGCGCCCGAACTAGGGAAACCTACGAGCAGTACTTC. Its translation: CSARTRETYEQYF.

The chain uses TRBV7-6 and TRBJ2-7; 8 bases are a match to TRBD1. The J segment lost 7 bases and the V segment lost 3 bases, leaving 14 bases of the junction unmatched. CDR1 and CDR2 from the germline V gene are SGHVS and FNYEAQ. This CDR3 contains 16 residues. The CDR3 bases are TGTGCCAGCAGCTTGATCCGGGACAGGTGGGGGAGAGAGCAGTACTTC. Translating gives CASSLIRDRWGREQYF.

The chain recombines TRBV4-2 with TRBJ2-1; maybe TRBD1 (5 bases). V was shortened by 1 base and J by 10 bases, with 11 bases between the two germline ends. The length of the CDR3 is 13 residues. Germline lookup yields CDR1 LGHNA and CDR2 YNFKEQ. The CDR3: CASSQVGSGEQFF. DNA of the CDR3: TGTGCCAGCAGCCAAGTGGGATCAGGGGAGCAGTTCTTC.

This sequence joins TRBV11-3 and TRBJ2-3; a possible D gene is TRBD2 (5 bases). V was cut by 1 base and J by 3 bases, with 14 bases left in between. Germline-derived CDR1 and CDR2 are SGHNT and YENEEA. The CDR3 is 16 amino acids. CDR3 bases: TGTGCCAGCAGCTTAGGGGGATATCGGGAAACAGATACGCAGTATTTT. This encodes CASSLGGYRETDTQYF.

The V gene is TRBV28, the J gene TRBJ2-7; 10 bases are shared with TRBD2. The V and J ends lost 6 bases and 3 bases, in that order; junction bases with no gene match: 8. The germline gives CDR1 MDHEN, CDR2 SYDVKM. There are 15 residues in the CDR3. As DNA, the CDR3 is TGTGCCAGCAGCCCAACTAGCGGGATTATCTACGAGCAGTACTTC. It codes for CASSPTSGIIYEQYF.

The CDR3 coding sequence is TGTGCCAGCAGTTTGACAGGGGGAACAGCCTACGAGCAGTACTTC. Amino acids: CASSLTGGTAYEQYF. The chain carries TRBV28 and TRBJ2-7; 9 bases map to TRBD1. CDR3 length: 15 residues. The germline V gene encodes CDR1 MDHEN and CDR2 SYDVKM. V shed 3 bases and J 2 bases; nucleotides not matched to a gene: 5.

Here the CDR3 reads CASTPPLGDRDRTDTQYF. The CDR3 DNA follows: TGTGCCAGCACCCCACCTTTGGGGGACAGGGATAGGACAGATACGCAGTATTTT. V and J are TRBV28 and TRBJ2-3; 9 nucleotides agree with TRBD1. The germline V gene has CDR1 MDHEN and CDR2 SYDVKM. There are 18 residues in the CDR3. V dropped 7 bases and J dropped 3; count of bases not matched to a gene: 17.

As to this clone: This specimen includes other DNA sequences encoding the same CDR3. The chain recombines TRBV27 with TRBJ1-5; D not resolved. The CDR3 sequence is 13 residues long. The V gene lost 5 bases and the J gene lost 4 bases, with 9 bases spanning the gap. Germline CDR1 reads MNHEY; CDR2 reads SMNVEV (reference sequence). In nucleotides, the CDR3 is TGTGCCAGCAGTCCAACCAGGAATCAGCCCCAGCATTTT. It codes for CASSPTRNQPQHF.

CDR3 sequence: CASSVLAGSEQYF. CDR3 sequence (DNA): TGTGCCAGCAGTGTCCTAGCGGGAAGTGAGCAGTACTTC. The chain employs TRBV6-4 and TRBJ2-7, with 9 bases identical to TRBD2. Germline V gene data show CDR1 as MRHNA and CDR2 as SNTAGT. The V gene end was trimmed by 4 bases and the J gene end by 7 bases; junction bases not matched to a gene: 5. There are 13 residues in the CDR3.

The CDR3 DNA sequence: TGTGCCAGCAGCTTAGATGGCCAGTGGTCCGGGGAGCTGTTTTTT. Its protein product is CASSLDGQWSGELFF. The J gene is TRBJ2-2, the V gene TRBV11-2; no clear D. V lost 0 bases, J lost 6 bases, and 11 bases lay in between. This CDR3 comprises 15 residues. CDR1 SGHAT and CDR2 FQNNGV come from the germline V gene.

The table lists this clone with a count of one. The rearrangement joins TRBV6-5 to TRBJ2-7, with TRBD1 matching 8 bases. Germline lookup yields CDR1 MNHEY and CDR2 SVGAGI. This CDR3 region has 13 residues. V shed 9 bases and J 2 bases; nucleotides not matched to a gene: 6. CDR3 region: CASQMDRAYEQYF. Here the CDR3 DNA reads TGTGCCAGTCAGATGGACAGGGCCTACGAGCAGTACTTC.

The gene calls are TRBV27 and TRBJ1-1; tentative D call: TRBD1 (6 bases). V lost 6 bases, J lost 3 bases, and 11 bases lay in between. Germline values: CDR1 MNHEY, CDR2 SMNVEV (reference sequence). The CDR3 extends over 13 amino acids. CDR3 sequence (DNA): TGTGCCAGCAGGTTCTACAGGGACACTGAAGCTTTCTTT. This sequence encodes CASRFYRDTEAFF.